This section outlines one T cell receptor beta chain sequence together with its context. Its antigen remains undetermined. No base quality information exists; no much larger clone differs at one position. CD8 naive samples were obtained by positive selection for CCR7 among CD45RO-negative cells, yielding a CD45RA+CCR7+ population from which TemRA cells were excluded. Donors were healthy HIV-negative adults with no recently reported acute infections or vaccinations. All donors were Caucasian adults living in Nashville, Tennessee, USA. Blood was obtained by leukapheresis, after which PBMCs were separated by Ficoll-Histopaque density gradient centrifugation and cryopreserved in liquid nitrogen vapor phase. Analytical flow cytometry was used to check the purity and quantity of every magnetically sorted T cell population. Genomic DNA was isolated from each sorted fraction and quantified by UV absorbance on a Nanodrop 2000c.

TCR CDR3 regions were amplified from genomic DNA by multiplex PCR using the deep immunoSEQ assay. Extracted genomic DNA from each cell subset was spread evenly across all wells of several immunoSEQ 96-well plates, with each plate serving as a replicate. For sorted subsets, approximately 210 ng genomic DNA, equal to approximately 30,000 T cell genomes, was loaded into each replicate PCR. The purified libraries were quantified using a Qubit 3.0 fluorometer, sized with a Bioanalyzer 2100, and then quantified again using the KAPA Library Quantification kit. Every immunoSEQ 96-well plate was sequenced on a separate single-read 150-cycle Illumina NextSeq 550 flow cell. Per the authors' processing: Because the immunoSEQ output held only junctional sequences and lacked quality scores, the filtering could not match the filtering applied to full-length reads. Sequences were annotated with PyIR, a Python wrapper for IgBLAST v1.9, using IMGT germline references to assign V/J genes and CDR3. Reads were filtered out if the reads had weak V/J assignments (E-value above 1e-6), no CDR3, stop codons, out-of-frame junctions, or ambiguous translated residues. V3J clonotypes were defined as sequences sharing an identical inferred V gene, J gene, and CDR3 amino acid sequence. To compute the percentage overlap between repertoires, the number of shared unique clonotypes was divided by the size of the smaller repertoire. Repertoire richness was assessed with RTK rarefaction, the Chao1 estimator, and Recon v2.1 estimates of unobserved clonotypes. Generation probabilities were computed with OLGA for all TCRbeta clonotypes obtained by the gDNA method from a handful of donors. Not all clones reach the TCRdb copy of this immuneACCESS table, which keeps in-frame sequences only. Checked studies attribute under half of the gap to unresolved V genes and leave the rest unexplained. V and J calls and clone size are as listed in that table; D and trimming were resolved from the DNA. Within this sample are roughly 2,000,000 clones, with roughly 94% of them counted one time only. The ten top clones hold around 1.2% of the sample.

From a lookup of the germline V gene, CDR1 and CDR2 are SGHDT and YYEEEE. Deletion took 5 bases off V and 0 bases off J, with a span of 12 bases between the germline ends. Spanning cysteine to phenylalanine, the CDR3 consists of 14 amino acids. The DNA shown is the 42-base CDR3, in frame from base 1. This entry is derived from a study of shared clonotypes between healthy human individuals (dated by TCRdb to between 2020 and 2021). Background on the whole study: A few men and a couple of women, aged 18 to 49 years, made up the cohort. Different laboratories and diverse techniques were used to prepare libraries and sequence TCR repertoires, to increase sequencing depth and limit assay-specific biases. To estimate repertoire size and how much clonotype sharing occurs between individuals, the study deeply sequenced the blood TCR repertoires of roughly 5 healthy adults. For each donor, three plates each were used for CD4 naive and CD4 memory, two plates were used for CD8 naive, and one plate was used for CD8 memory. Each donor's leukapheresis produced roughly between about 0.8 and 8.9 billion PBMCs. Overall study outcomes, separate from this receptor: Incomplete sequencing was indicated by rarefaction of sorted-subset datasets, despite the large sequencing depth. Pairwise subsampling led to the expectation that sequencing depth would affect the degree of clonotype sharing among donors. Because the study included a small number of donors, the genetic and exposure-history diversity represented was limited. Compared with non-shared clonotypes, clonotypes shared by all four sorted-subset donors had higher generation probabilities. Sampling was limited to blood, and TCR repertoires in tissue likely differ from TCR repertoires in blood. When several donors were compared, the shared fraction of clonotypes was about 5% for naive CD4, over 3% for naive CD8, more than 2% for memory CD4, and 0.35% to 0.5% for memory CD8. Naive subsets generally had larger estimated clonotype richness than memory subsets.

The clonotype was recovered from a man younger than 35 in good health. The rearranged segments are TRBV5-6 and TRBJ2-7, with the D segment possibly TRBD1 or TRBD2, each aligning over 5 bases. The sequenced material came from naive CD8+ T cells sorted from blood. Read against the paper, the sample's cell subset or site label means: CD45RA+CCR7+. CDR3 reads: CASRIAGTSYEQYF. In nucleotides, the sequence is TGTGCCAGCAGAATTGCCGGGACCTCCTACGAGCAGTACTTC. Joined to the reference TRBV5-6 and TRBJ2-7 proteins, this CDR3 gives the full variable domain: DAGVTQSPTHLIKTRGQQVTLRCSPKSGHDTVSWYQQALGQGPQFIFQYYEEEERQRGNFPDRFSGHQFPNYSSELNVNALLLGDSALYLCASRIAGTSYEQYFGPGTRLTVT.